This paragraph covers one T cell receptor (beta chain) sequence. The data are from a study of blood T cell repertoires in COVID-19. Trimming left V 5 bases short and J 0 bases short, with 11 bases between. This CDR3 contains 14 residues. Germline V gives CDR1 SGHVS, CDR2 FNYEAQ. Libraries were prepared by immunoSEQ multiplex PCR; TCRdb keeps only in-frame clonotypes and omits some of them. Altogether 180,000 or so clones are present, 75% to 90% being singletons, with the ten largest covering around 7%. The clonotype comes from a man in his forties or fifties with acute or convalescent COVID-19. The source material was peripheral blood. The V call is TRBV7-6, the J call TRBJ2-7, with unresolved D. The CDR3 spells CASSPERSSYEQYF. CDR3 DNA sequence: TGTGCCAGCAGCCCAGAAAGATCCTCCTACGAGCAGTACTTC.